This T cell receptor beta chain is from a study of T cells in Graves' hyperthyroidism and ophthalmopathy. Patients showing uncontrolled infection, other autoimmune disease, pregnancy or lactation were ineligible. The investigators amplified TCR beta CDR3 regions from RNA transcripts. The HTBI primer set was used in a first-round RT-PCR of the TCR CDR3. TCRdb reprocessed the multiplex PCR reads with MiXCR, giving one entry per CDR3 protein. Of approximately 600,000 distinct CDR3 sequences in the sample, 14% were seen once. Per germline, CDR1 DFQATT and CDR2 SNEGSKA (reference sequence). Deletions cut 0 bases from V and 5 bases from J, with 10 bases between. This CDR3 region has 14 residues.

The sequence came from a woman between 18 and 30 years old with Graves' ophthalmopathy. The chain combines TRBV20-1 with TRBJ2-2; D perhaps matches TRBD1 (6 bases). Sequences were obtained from blood. The CDR3 protein is CSAREQGRTGELFF. DNA for the CDR3: TGCAGTGCTAGAGAACAGGGAAGAACCGGGGAGCTGTTTTTT.